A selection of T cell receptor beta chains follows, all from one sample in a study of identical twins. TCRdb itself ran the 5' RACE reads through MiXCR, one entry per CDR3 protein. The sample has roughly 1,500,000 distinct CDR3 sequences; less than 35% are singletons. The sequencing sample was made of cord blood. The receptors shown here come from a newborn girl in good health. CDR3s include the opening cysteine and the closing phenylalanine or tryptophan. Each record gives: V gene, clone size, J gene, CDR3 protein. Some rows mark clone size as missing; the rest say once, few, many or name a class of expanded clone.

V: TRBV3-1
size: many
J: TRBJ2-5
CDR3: CASSQARHYQETQYF

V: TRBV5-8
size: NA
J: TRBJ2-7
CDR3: CASSLASTAFYEQYF

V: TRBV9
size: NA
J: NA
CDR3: CASSGKLRGTSYNEQYF

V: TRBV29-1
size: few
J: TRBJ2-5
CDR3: CSVGRNQETQYF

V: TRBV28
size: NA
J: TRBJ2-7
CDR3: CASRDQGSGSYEQYF

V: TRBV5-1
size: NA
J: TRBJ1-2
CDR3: CASSLDGGGDGYTF

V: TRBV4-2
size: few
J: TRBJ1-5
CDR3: CASSQGGQTLNQPQHF

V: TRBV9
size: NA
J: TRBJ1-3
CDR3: CASSVVPGSSGNTIYF

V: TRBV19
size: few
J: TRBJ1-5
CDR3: CASSMDSYSNQPQHF

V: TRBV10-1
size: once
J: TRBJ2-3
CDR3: CASSESSGYAGDTQYF

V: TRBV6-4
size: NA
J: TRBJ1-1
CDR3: CASSDPGPPREAFF

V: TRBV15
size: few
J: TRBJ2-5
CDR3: CATTRGGRETQYF

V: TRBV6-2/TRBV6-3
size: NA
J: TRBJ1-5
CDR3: CASIRSGQTNQPQHF

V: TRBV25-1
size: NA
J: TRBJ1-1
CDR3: CASATGLNTEAFF

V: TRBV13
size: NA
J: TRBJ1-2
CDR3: CASSYGRLNYGYTF

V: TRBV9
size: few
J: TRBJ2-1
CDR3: CASSVGAGGEYNEQFF

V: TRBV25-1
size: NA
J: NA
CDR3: CASSETGGGETQYF

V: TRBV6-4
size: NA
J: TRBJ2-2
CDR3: CASSASTSAGTGELFF

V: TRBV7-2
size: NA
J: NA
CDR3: CASSLGTGLRLEQYF

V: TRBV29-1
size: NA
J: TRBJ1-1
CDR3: CSVEFVRGQPMNTEAFF

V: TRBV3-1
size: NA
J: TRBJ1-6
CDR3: CASSPDRGQSPPHF

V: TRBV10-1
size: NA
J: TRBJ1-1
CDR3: CASGGGGPNTEAFF

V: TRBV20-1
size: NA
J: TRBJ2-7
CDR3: CSAFIPGLAGSSYEQYF

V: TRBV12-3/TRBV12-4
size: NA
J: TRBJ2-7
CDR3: CASSDQVSSYEQYF

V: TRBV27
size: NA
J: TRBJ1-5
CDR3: CASSLRPDSNQPQHF

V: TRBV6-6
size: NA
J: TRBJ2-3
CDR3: CASSHLAGGRKDTQYF

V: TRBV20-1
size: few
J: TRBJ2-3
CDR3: CSARDSFARVFTDTQYF

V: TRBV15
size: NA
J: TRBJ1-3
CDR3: CATSRSRTGGSSLGNTIYF

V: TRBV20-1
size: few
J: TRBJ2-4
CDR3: CSAINPTRPQYF

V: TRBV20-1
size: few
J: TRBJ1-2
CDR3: CRALRDDYGYTF

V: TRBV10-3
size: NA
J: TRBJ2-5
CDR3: CAIISPSGFKQETQYF

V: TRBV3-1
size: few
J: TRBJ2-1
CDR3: CASSQDASEQFF

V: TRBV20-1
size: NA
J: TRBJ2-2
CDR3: CSARKGGPNTGELFF

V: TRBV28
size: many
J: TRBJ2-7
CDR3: CASSIGQGRYEQYF

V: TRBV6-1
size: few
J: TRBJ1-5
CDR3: CASSFTGGDGQPQHF

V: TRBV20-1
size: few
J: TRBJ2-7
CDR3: CSASPTGLSYEQYF

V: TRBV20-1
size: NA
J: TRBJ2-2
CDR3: CSADEGLADNTGELFF

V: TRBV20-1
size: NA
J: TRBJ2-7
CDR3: CSADYRGTSYEQYF

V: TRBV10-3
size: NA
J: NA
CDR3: CATRGQGSYNEQYF